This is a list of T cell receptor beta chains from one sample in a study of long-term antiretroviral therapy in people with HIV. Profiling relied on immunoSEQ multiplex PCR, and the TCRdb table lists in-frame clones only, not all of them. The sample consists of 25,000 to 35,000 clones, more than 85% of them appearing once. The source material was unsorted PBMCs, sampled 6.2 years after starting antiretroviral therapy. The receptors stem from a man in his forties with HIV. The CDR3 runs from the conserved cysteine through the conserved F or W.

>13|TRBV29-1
CSGRGQAVDEQYF
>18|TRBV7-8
CASSSDIAGGSYNSPLHF
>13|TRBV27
CASKDGPYTEAFF
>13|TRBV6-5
CASSTTGVYGYTF
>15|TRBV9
CASSQTSGSYNEQFF
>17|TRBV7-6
CASSLVGGRASQGEQFF
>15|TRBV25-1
CASSERQVYTDTQYF
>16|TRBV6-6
CASRLGRTSGRDAQYF
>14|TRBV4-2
CASSQEEATGELFF
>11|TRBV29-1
CSVAETDTQYF
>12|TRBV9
CASSAAANVLTF
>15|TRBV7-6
CASSLRGPLYNEQFF
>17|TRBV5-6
CASSWGRWATTGNIQYF
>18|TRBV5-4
CASSSSLMGAGGRETQYF